This TCR beta chain was sequenced during a study of T-cell reconstitution after alpha-beta-depleted transplantation in children. V shed 0 bases and J shed 2 bases, with 15 bases lying between them. This CDR3 spans 17 amino acids. Germline CDR1 is SGHRS and CDR2 is YFSETQ. The TCRbeta library incorporated unique molecular identifiers. One entry per CDR3 protein results from TCRdb running MiXCR on the PCR reads. The sample includes 900,000 or so distinct CDR3 sequences, 16% of them seen just once. The specimen comprised PBMCs, mostly from graft donor cells, sampled 360 days after TCRalphabeta/CD19-depleted stem cell transplant. The clonotype was recovered from a male patient aged 10 to 17 who had a stem cell transplant for acute lymphoblastic leukemia, so the T cells may come from the graft donor. This chain joins TRBV5-1 and TRBJ1-3; D remains unclear. In DNA form, the CDR3 reads TGCGCCAGCAGCTTGGATCGGACGGCCAGACCTGGAAACACCATATATTTT. The encoded protein is CASSLDRTARPGNTIYF.